This T cell receptor beta chain was recorded in a study of blood T cells in healthy people across ages. Regarding the study as a whole: The unknown donor CMV status may have confounded expanded clonotype changes.

Donors each provided ten milliliters of peripheral blood. Between the trimmed V and J ends, which lost 5 bases and 6 bases, there was a span of 13 bases. The CDR3 is made up of 13 amino acids. Germline V gives CDR1 SGHTA, CDR2 FQGNSA. Sample-barcoded 5' priming and a J-beta primer mix drove a second PCR of about 6 to 11 cycles. From the 5' RACE reads, TCRdb called clonotypes with MiXCR, one entry per CDR3 protein. The sample lists 1.5 million to 2 million distinct CDR3 sequences, about 30% seen once, with roughly 8.2% in the top ten. Notes on this clonotype: The antigen remains unidentified.

The sequencing sample was made of blood. The TCR was taken from a woman under 40 in good health. V is TRBV7-2 and J is TRBJ1-1, with D possibly TRBD1 on 5 matching bases. The CDR3 protein is CASSPGGIAEAFF. The CDR3 DNA is TGTGCCAGCAGCCCTGGGGGGATCGCTGAAGCTTTCTTT.